The next 26 T cell receptor beta chains were all read from a single sample in a study of blood T cell repertoires in COVID-19. The protocol was immunoSEQ multiplex PCR, while the TCRdb copy is restricted to in-frame clones and leaves out a portion. The sample gives around 21,000 clones, less than 85% of which show up once; around three fifths is in the top ten. Sequences were obtained from peripheral blood. The receptor set was obtained from a man older than 75 with acute or convalescent COVID-19.

The chain carries TRBV7-9 and TRBJ2-5, with 9 bases identical to TRBD1. With 3 bases clipped from V and 5 bases from J, the junction kept 10 bases outside the gene matches. The CDR3 covers 16 residues. Germline CDR1 is SEHNR and CDR2 is FQNEAQ (reference sequence). The CDR3 coding sequence is TGTGCCAGCAGCTTGACGGGACAGGGATTGGTGGAGACCCAGTACTTC. Amino acid sequence: CASSLTGQGLVETQYF.

The chain has TRBV13 and TRBJ2-7, with TRBD2 identical over 16 bases. Trimming cost V 4 bases and J 8 bases; bases outside gene matches: 5. Germline CDR1 and CDR2: PRHDT and FYEKMQ (reference sequence). This CDR3 is built from 15 residues. CDR3 protein: CASSSPGLAGGKQYF. CDR3 nucleotides: TGTGCCAGCAGCTCCCCGGGACTAGCGGGAGGGAAGCAGTACTTC.

The rearrangement links TRBV3-1 (or the pseudogene TRBV3-2) to TRBJ2-5; 7 bases match TRBD2. After removal of 2 bases from V and 5 bases from J, the junction contained 5 bases not matched to a gene. The CDR3 spans 14 residues. Per germline, CDR1 LGHDT and CDR2 YNNKEL (reference sequence). DNA of the CDR3: TGTGCCAGCAGCCAAAGGCAGGGAGGGGAGACCCAGTACTTC. Translated: CASSQRQGGETQYF.

This sequence joins TRBV18 and TRBJ1-1, with 9 bases matching TRBD1. In germline, CDR1 is KGHSH, CDR2 LQKENI. This CDR3 has 17 residues. The junction had 11 bases not matched to a gene; V was cut back by 3 bases and J by 3 bases. The CDR3 region has the DNA TGTGCCAGCTCACCGGGACAGGGAGGTGGGGAATACACTGAAGCTTTCTTT. Its protein product is CASSPGQGGGEYTEAFF.

This clone was seen once. The chain employs TRBV18 and TRBJ1-5; D is uncertain. The CDR3 runs 13 residues. V was shortened by 5 bases and J by 6 bases, with 11 bases between the two germline ends. CDR1 and CDR2 from the germline V gene are KGHSH and LQKENI. Written as DNA, the CDR3 is TGTGCCAGCTCAAGCGCGTCTGCTCAGCCCCAGCATTTT. It yields the protein CASSSASAQPQHF.

V and J are TRBV6-5 and TRBJ1-1; weak D call: TRBD1 (5 bases). The CDR3 is 14 residues long. Germline V gene sequence: CDR1 MNHEY, CDR2 SVGAGI. V was trimmed by 5 bases and J by 1 base, leaving 11 bases between them. The CDR3 is CASSSRVGNTEAFF. As DNA, the CDR3 is TGTGCCAGCAGTAGCAGGGTCGGGAACACTGAAGCTTTCTTT.

The rearrangement joins TRBV2 to TRBJ2-7; 12 bases fit TRBD2. The V gene end was trimmed by 8 bases and the J gene end by 4 bases; junction bases not matched to a gene: 0. The CDR3 runs 12 residues. Germline CDR1 and CDR2: SNHLY and FYNNEI. CDR3 sequence reads: CASGLAGYEQYV. Here the CDR3 DNA reads TGTGCCAGCGGACTAGCGGGATACGAGCAGTACGTC.

A few counts support this clone. The rearrangement joins TRBV18 to TRBJ1-1, with TRBD1 matching 8 bases. V gave up 2 bases and J gave up 2 bases; unmatched junction bases: 4. In germline, CDR1 is KGHSH, CDR2 LQKENI. There are 15 residues in the CDR3. CDR3 sequence (DNA): TGTGCCAGCTCACCAACGACAGGGGAAAACACTGAAGCTTTCTTT. This encodes CASSPTTGENTEAFF.

The V call is TRBV5-6, the J call TRBJ2-7, with 13 positions matching TRBD2. CDR3 size: 15 residues. Germline CDR1 reads SGHDT; CDR2 reads YYEEEE. V lost 0 bases to trimming and J lost 7 bases; unmatched junction nucleotides: 4. This CDR3 reads CASSLGGLAGREQYF. For the CDR3, the DNA is TGTGCCAGCAGCTTGGGGGGACTAGCGGGAAGGGAGCAGTACTTC.

The rearrangement uses TRBV27 and TRBJ1-5, with 9 bases fitting TRBD1. V was pared by 5 bases and J by 4 bases, with 12 bases of the junction left unmatched. The CDR3 is 17 amino acids. In germline, CDR1 is MNHEY, CDR2 SMNVEV (reference sequence). CDR3 bases: TGTGCCAGCAGTCCCCGGACAGGGGCCGTAAGTAATCAGCCCCAGCATTTT. Translated, it gives CASSPRTGAVSNQPQHF.

This clone has just a few counts. This chain connects TRBV7-2 to TRBJ2-1, with a tentative D call TRBD1 (7 bases). The germline V gene encodes CDR1 SGHTA and CDR2 FQGNSA. CDR3 length: 16 amino acids. V dropped 5 bases and J dropped 5 bases, with 19 bases sitting between them. The CDR3 DNA reads TGTGCCAGCAGCCCTATCTCCCGCGGGACAGACAATGAGCAGTTCTTC. Translated: CASSPISRGTDNEQFF.

This clone was detected once. The chain employs TRBV27 and TRBJ1-2; TRBD1 might be the D (5 bases). Germline CDR1 is MNHEY and CDR2 is SMNVEV (reference sequence). V was trimmed by 0 bases and J by 4 bases, leaving 9 bases between them. The CDR3 spans 14 residues. CDR3 bases: TGTGCCAGCAGTTTATCGCAGGGTGTCTATGGCTACACCTTC. Translated, it gives CASSLSQGVYGYTF.

This chain connects TRBV2 to TRBJ2-7; no clear D gene. The CDR3 contains 14 residues. V was cut by 2 bases and J by 0 bases, with 8 bases left in between. CDR1 and CDR2 (germline): SNHLY, FYNNEI. CDR3 protein: CASSESPNSYEQYF. DNA for the CDR3: TGTGCCAGCAGTGAAAGCCCAAACTCCTACGAGCAGTACTTC.

The V and J genes are TRBV12-2 and TRBJ2-7; the tabulated D call, TRBD1, remains unverified against the DNA. TRBV12-2 is tagged as a pseudogene. The CDR3 is 18 residues long. Here the CDR3 reads CASRLTTQPQGVAYEQYV. For the CDR3, the DNA is TGTGCAAGTCGCTTAACGACTCAACCACAGGGTGTCGCTTACGAGCAGTACGTC.

This clone was found many times. V is TRBV7-9 and J is TRBJ2-2, with D tentatively TRBD2 (6 bases). Germline assignment: CDR1 SEHNR and CDR2 FQNEAQ (reference sequence). This CDR3 contains 17 residues. V lost 2 bases to trimming and J lost 4 bases, with 17 bases between them. CDR3 nucleotides: TGTGCCAGCAGCTTAAGTGAGTCAGGGAGGTTCACCGGGGAGCTGTTTTTT. This gives the protein CASSLSESGRFTGELFF. Full variable domain (missing parts from reference TRBV7-9 and TRBJ2-2): DTGVSQNPRHKITKRGQNVTFRCDPISEHNRLYWYRQTLGQGPEFLTYFQNEAQLEKSRLLSDRFSAERPKGSFSTLEIQRTEQGDSAMYLCASSLSESGRFTGELFFGEGSRLTVL.

V usage is TRBV30 and J usage is TRBJ1-2, with 7 positions matching TRBD1. J lost 2 bases, V lost 3 bases, and 3 bases had no gene match. The CDR3 totals 13 residues. Germline CDR1 is GTSNPN and CDR2 is SVGIG (reference sequence). DNA for the CDR3: TGTGCCTGGAGCAACAGGGGAAACTATGGCTACACCTTC. It is translated as CAWSNRGNYGYTF.

This chain links TRBV7-3 with TRBJ2-5, with 9 bases identical to TRBD2. The germline V gene encodes CDR1 SGHTA and CDR2 FQGTGA. CDR3 length equals 14 residues. V gave up 5 bases and J gave up 4 bases; unmatched junction bases: 5. The CDR3 nucleotides are TGTGCCAGCAGCCGTAGCGGGAGAGGAGAGACCCAGTACTTC. Translating gives CASSRSGRGETQYF.

V and J are TRBV6-5 and TRBJ1-1; 9 nucleotides align to TRBD1. Germline V lookup: CDR1 MNHEY, CDR2 SVGAGI. J was trimmed by 6 bases and V by 6 bases; bases with no gene match: 11. CDR3 length equals 15 residues. The CDR3, as DNA: TGTGCCAGCAGGAACCCCAACAGGGGGCGGTCTGAAGCTTTCTTT. Translating it yields CASRNPNRGRSEAFF.

The table lists this clone with a count of one. The chain combines TRBV28 with TRBJ2-1; 8 bases line up with TRBD2. The CDR3 is 15 residues long. Germline V lookup: CDR1 MDHEN, CDR2 SYDVKM. J gave up 8 bases and V 3 bases, and 9 bases lay outside the gene matches. CDR3 sequence reads: CASSFGAGVLDEQFF. CDR3 in DNA: TGTGCCAGCAGTTTCGGAGCGGGAGTGTTGGATGAGCAGTTCTTC.

The V and J genes are TRBV6-5 and TRBJ1-2; D call uncertain. This CDR3 is 12 amino acids long. CDR1 MNHEY and CDR2 SVGAGI come from the germline V gene. Trimming left V 4 bases short and J 1 base short, with 4 bases between. CDR3 nucleotide sequence: TGTGCCAGCAGTTCTAGTAACTATGGCTACACCTTC. Translated, it gives CASSSSNYGYTF.

This chain joins TRBV5-5 and TRBJ2-7, with unresolved D. V shed 0 bases and J shed 0 bases, with 10 bases lying between them. The germline CDR1 and CDR2 sequences are SGHKS and YYEKEE (reference sequence). CDR3 size: 15 residues. The CDR3 DNA reads TGTGCCAGCAGCTTGGAACTGCTAAGCTCCTACGAGCAGTACTTC. Its translation is CASSLELLSSYEQYF.

The gene calls are TRBV19 and TRBJ2-1; maybe TRBD2 (6 bases). The CDR3 has 16 amino acids. The germline gives CDR1 LNHDA, CDR2 SQIVND (reference sequence). V was pared by 5 bases and J by 6 bases, with 20 bases between. The CDR3 DNA is TGTGCCAGTAGTGCCTCCGGGGGTGAAGGCTCCAATGAGCAGTTCTTC. It yields the protein CASSASGGEGSNEQFF.

This sequence joins TRBV5-6 and TRBJ2-7, with D perhaps TRBD1 (6 bases). The V gene's germline CDR1 is SGHDT and CDR2 YYEEEE. Trimming cost V 4 bases and J 0 bases, with 11 bases left between them. This CDR3 is 14 amino acids long. The CDR3 here is CASSETGRSYEQYV. CDR3 nucleotides: TGTGCCAGCAGCGAAACAGGGCGCTCCTACGAGCAGTACGTC.

This clone has just a few counts. One end of the junction is discordant with germline, which a read error may explain. The chain uses TRBV7-2 and TRBJ2-5; TRBD1 matches 12 bases. The CDR3 runs 14 residues. Germline CDR1 SGHTA, CDR2 FQGNSA. This chain's CDR3 is CASRKPGQGASWHF. The CDR3 nucleotides are TGTGCCAGCAGGAAACCGGGACAGGGGGCAAGTTGGCACTTC.

J is TRBJ2-3 and V is TRBV24-1; D perhaps matches TRBD2 (5 bases). The CDR3 totals 13 residues. Looked up from germline, CDR1 is KGHDR and CDR2 is SFDVKD. Trimming pared 5 bases from V and 3 bases from J, leaving 8 bases between. The CDR3 spells CATSAGLTDTQYF. DNA for the CDR3: TGTGCCACCAGTGCTGGACTGACAGATACGCAGTATTTT.

The chain links TRBV14 to TRBJ1-6; 10 nucleotides align to TRBD1. Germline V gives CDR1 SGHDN, CDR2 FVKESK. V was clipped by 0 bases and J by 9 bases; unmatched bases: 2. This CDR3 has 15 residues. CDR3 residues: CASSQEGTGVSPLHF. The CDR3 coding sequence is TGTGCCAGCAGCCAAGAGGGGACAGGGGTTTCACCCCTCCACTTT.